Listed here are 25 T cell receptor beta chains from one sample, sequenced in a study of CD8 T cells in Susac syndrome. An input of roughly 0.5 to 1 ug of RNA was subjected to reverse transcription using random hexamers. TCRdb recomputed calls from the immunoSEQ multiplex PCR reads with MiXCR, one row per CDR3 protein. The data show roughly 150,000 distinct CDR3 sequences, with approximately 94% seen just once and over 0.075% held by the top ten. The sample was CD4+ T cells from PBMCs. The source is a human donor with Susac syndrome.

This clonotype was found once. CDR3 in amino acids: CASSQGQETQYF. CDR3 coding DNA: TGTGCCAGCAGCCAAGGACAAGAGACCCAGTACTTC. This sequence joins TRBV14 and TRBJ2-5; D unresolved. This CDR3 spans 12 amino acids. V dropped 1 base and J dropped 2 bases, with 2 bases sitting between them. CDR1 and CDR2 from the germline V gene are SGHDN and FVKESK.

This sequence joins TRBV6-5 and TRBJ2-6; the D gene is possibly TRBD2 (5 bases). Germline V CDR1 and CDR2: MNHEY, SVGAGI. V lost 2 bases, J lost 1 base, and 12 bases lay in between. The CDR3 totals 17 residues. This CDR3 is CASSYIEGSSGANVLTF. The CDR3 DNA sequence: TGTGCCAGCAGTTACATAGAAGGGAGTTCTGGGGCCAACGTCCTGACTTTC.

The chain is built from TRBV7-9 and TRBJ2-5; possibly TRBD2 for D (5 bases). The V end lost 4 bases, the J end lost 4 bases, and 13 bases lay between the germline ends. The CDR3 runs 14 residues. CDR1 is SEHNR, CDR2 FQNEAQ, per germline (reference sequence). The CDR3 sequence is CASSSHLGRETQYF. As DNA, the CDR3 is TGTGCCAGCAGCTCACATCTGGGGAGAGAGACCCAGTACTTC. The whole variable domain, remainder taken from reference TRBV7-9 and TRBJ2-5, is DTGVSQNPRHKITKRGQNVTFRCDPISEHNRLYWYRQTLGQGPEFLTYFQNEAQLEKSRLLSDRFSAERPKGSFSTLEIQRTEQGDSAMYLCASSSHLGRETQYFGPGTRLLVL.

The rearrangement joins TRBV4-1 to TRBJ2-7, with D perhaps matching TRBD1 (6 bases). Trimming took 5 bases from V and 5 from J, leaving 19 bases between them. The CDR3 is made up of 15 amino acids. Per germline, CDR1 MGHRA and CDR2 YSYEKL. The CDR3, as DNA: TGCGCCAGCAGCTCTAGGGGGAACCTGGGGGACGAGCAGTACTTC. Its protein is CASSSRGNLGDEQYF.

CDR3: CSVVGTEAFF. CDR3 DNA sequence: TGCAGCGTTGTGGGTACTGAAGCTTTCTTT. The chain links TRBV29-1 to TRBJ1-1; D gene uncertain. This CDR3 spans 10 amino acids. Trimming removed 4 bases from V and 5 bases from J, with 5 bases in between. The V gene's germline CDR1 is SQVTM and CDR2 ANQGSEA.

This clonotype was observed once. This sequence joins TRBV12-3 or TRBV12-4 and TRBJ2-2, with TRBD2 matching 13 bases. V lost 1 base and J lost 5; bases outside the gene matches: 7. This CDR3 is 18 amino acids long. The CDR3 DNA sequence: TGTGCCAGCAGTTTAGGAGGACTAGCGGGGGTGATAACCGGGGAGCTGTTTTTT. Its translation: CASSLGGLAGVITGELFF.

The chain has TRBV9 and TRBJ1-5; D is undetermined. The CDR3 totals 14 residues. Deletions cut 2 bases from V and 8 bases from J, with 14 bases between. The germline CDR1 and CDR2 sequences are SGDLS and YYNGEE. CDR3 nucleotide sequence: TGTGCCAGCAGCGTGGCCGCAACTACGGAGCCCCAGCATTTT. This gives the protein CASSVAATTEPQHF.

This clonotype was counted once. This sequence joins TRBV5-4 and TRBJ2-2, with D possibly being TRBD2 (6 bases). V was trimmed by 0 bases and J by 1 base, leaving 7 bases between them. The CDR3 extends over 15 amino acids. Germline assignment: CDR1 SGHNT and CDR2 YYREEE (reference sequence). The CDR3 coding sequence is TGTGCCAGCAGCTTGGTCGGGAGGAACACCGGGGAGCTGTTTTTT. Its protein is CASSLVGRNTGELFF.

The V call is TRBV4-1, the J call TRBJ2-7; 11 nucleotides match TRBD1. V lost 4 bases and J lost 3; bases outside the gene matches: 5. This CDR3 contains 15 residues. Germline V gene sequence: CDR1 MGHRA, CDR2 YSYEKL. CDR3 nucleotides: TGCGCCAGCAGCCCTGGACAGGGGGCGATCTACGAGCAGTACTTC. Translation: CASSPGQGAIYEQYF.

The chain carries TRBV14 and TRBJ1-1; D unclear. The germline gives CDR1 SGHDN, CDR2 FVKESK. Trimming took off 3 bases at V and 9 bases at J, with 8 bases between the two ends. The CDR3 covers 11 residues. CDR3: CASSQGGQAFF. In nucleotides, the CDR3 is TGTGCCAGCAGCCAGGGCGGCCAAGCTTTCTTT.

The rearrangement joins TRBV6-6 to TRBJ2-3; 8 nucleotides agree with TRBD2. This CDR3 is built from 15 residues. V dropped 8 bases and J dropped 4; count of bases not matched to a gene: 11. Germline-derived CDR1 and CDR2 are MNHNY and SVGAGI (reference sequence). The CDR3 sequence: CASCRREGLADTQYF. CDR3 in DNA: TGTGCCAGCTGTAGACGGGAGGGTCTGGCAGATACGCAGTATTTT.

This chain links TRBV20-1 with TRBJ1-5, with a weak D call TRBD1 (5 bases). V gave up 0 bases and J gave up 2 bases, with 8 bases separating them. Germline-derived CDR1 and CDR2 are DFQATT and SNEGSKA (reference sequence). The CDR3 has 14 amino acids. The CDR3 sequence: CSARDWDGNQPQHF. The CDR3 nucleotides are TGCAGTGCTAGAGATTGGGACGGCAATCAGCCCCAGCATTTT.

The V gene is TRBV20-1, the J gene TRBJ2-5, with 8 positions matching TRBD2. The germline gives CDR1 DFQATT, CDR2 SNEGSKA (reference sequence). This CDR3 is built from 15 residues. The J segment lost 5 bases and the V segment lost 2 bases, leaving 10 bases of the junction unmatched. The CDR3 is CSARLSGGPRETQYF. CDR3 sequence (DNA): TGCAGTGCTAGATTGTCGGGGGGGCCTAGGGAGACCCAGTACTTC.

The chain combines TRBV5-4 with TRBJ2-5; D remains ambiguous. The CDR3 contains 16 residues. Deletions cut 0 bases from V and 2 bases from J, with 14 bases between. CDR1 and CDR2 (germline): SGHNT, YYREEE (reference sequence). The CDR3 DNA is TGTGCCAGCAGCTTGGATGGGCTTCTCAGACAAGAGACCCAGTACTTC. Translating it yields CASSLDGLLRQETQYF.

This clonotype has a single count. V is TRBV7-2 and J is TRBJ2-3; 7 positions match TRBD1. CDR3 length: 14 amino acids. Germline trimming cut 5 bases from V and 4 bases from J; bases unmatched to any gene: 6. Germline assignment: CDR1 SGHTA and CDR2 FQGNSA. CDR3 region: CASSPQTGPDTQYF. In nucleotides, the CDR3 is TGTGCCAGCAGCCCCCAGACAGGGCCAGATACGCAGTATTTT.

CDR3 nucleotide sequence: TGTGCCACCAGTGACCAGGGACGGACCTATGGCTACACCTTC. It yields the protein CATSDQGRTYGYTF. The V and J genes are TRBV24-1 and TRBJ1-2; D might be TRBD1 (5 bases). Trimming pared 4 bases from V and 4 bases from J, leaving 12 bases between. Looked up from germline, CDR1 is KGHDR and CDR2 is SFDVKD. This CDR3 is built from 14 residues.

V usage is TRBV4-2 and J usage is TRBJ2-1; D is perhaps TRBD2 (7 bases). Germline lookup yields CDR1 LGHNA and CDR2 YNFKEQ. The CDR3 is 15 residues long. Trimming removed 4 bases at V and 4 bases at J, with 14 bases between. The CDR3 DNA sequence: TGTGCCAGCAGCCCTTTAGGGGGGGAATACAATGAGCAGTTCTTC. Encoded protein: CASSPLGGEYNEQFF.

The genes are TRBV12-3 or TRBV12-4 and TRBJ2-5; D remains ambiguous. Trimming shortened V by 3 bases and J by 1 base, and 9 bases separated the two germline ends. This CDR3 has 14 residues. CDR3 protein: CASSLGLLQETQYF. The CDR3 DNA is TGTGCCAGCAGTTTGGGTCTGCTCCAAGAGACCCAGTACTTC.

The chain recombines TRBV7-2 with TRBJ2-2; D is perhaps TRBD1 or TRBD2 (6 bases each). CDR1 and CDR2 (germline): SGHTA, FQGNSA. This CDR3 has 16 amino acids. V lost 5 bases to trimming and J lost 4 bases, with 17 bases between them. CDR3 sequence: CASSHGGTQPTGELFF. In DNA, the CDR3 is TGTGCCAGCAGCCATGGGGGGACACAGCCCACCGGGGAGCTGTTTTTT.

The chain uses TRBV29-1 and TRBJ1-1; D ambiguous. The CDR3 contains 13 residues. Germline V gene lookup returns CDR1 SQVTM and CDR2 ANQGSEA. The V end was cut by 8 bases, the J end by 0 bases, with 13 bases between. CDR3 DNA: TGCAGCTGTGCGGGGAGCTTGAACACTGAAGCTTTCTTT. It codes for CSCAGSLNTEAFF.

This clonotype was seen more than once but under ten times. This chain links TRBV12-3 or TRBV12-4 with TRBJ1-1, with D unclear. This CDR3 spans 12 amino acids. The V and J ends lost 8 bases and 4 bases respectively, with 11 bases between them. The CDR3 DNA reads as TGTGCCAGCTCATTTGGAGGCACTGAAGCTTTCTTT. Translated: CASSFGGTEAFF.

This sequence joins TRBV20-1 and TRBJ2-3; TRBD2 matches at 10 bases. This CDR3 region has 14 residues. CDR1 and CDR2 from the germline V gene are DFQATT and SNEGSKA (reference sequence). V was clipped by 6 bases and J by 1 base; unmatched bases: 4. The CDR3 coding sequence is TGCAGTGCGGTAGCGGGGGGCCGCACAGATACGCAGTATTTT. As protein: CSAVAGGRTDTQYF.

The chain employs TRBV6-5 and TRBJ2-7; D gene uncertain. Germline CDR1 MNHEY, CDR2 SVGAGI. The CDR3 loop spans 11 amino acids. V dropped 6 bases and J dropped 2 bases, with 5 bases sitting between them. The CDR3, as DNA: TGTGCCAGCAGAACCACCTACGAGCAGTACTTC. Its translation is CASRTTYEQYF.

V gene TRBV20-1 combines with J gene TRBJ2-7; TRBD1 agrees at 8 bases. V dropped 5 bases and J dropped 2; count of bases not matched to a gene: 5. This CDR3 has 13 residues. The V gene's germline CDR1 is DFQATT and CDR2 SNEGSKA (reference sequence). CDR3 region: CSAAGTGTYEQYF. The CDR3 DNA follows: TGCAGTGCTGCCGGGACAGGCACCTACGAGCAGTACTTC.

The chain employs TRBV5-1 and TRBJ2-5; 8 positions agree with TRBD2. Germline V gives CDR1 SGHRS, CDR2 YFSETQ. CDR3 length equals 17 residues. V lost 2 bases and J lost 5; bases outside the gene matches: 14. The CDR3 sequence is CASSFGLAGGLGETQYF. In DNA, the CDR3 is TGCGCCAGCAGCTTCGGACTGGCGGGAGGCCTCGGGGAGACCCAGTACTTC.